This TCR beta chain was obtained from a study of T cell responses to AZD1222 COVID-19 vaccine. Broader study findings: A reported finding is that nearly half of spike-specific TCRs target unmutated variant regions.

The repertoire was sequenced with immunoSEQ multiplex PCR; TCRdb's copy has only in-frame clones and lacks some. Of about 67,000 clones listed, roughly 85% are singletons. About this clone: Its antigen is not identified.

Per germline, CDR1 LNHDA and CDR2 SQIVND (reference sequence). V shed 6 bases, J shed 7 bases, and the junction held 9 bases outside the gene matches. The CDR3 spans 15 residues. The chain links TRBV19 to TRBJ1-2; 12 nucleotides agree with TRBD1. This sample comprised peripheral blood, obtained 28 days after the second AZD1222 dose. The sequence was obtained from an adult who received the AZD1222 COVID-19 vaccine. CDR3 coding DNA: TGTGCCAGTAGACGGGGACAGGGGGCGCGAATTGGCTACACCTTC. Its translation: CASRRGQGARIGYTF.